Below, 24 T cell receptor beta chains from the same sample are listed, as sequenced in a study of early T cells in non-severe SARS-CoV-2 infection. MiXCR, run by TCRdb on the 5' RACE reads, gives a single entry per CDR3 protein. The sample shows about 70,000 distinct CDR3 sequences, about 12% of them seen only once. The starting material was whole blood, obtained at baseline. The receptors stem from an adult who was a healthcare worker with PCR-confirmed SARS-CoV-2 infection or an uninfected control (not recorded which). The donor label of this sample is uncertain.

This chain connects TRBV19 to TRBJ2-7; D possibly matches TRBD1 or TRBD2 (6 bases each). Germline-derived CDR1 and CDR2 are LNHDA and SQIVND (reference sequence). V lost 7 bases to trimming and J lost 1 base, with 11 bases between them. This CDR3 has 13 residues. CDR3 sequence reads: CASMGGTSYEQYF. The CDR3 nucleotides read TGTGCCAGTATGGGGGGCACGTCCTACGAGCAGTACTTC.

This clonotype came up a few times. The rearrangement uses TRBV27 and TRBJ2-3; 9 bases are shared with TRBD2. Germline CDR1 reads MNHEY; CDR2 reads SMNVEV (reference sequence). The CDR3 contains 19 residues. Losses at the gene ends were 5 bases for V and 5 bases for J; bases not matched to a gene: 20. The CDR3 region is CASSPSWTSPGGREDTQYF. The CDR3 DNA follows: TGTGCCAGCAGTCCGTCCTGGACATCCCCTGGCGGGAGGGAAGATACGCAGTATTTT.

This clonotype has more than one count but fewer than ten. The chain links TRBV19 to TRBJ2-3, with D possibly TRBD2 on 5 matching bases. Trimming pared 6 bases from V and 3 bases from J, leaving 16 bases between. The V gene's germline CDR1 is LNHDA and CDR2 SQIVND (reference sequence). There are 15 residues in the CDR3. Here the CDR3 DNA reads TGTGCCAGTAGCCACGGACTTGCCCTAACAGATACGCAGTATTTT. This translates into CASSHGLALTDTQYF.

This clonotype was counted only a few times. This chain connects TRBV7-7 to TRBJ2-5; D possibly corresponds to TRBD2 (6 bases). The CDR3 is made up of 14 amino acids. CDR1 and CDR2 from the germline V gene are SSHAT and FNYEAQ (reference sequence). V was shortened by 2 bases and J by 4 bases, with 11 bases between the two germline ends. The CDR3 region is CASSLNPTRETQYF. CDR3 nucleotide sequence: TGTGCCAGCAGCTTAAACCCGACTAGAGAGACCCAGTACTTC. Together with reference TRBV7-7 and TRBJ2-5, the CDR3 gives the full variable domain: GAGVSQSPRYKVTKRGQDVTLRCDPISSHATLYWYQQALGQGPEFLTYFNYEAQPDKSGLPSDRFSAERPEGSISTLTIQRTEQRDSAMYRCASSLNPTRETQYFGPGTRLLVL.

This clonotype was counted a few times. The chain recombines TRBV4-1 with TRBJ1-2; weak D call: TRBD1 (6 bases). The CDR3 has 15 amino acids. Germline CDR1 and CDR2: MGHRA and YSYEKL. V lost 7 bases, J lost 1 base, and 16 bases lay in between. The DNA of the CDR3 is TGCGCCAGCACCACCCGGACAGCGAATAACTATGGCTACACCTTC. It specifies CASTTRTANNYGYTF.

This clonotype was observed a handful of times. The rearrangement links TRBV6-2 or TRBV6-3 to TRBJ2-3; TRBD2 matches at 8 bases. The germline gives CDR1 MNHEY, CDR2 SVGEGT. Trimming took 10 bases from V and 1 from J; bases not matched to a gene: 4. CDR3 length: 13 amino acids. Here the CDR3 reads CATEAGGTDTQYF. The CDR3 DNA follows: TGTGCCACCGAAGCGGGGGGCACAGATACGCAGTATTTT.

This chain links TRBV27 with TRBJ2-7; D is unclear. The CDR3 runs to 13 residues. Germline V CDR1 and CDR2: MNHEY, SMNVEV (reference sequence). V was cut by 2 bases and J by 4 bases, with 9 bases left in between. This chain's CDR3 is CASSLRGNYEQYF. CDR3 in DNA: TGTGCCAGCAGTTTAAGAGGAAATTACGAGCAGTACTTC.

This clonotype was seen many times. The V call is TRBV18, the J call TRBJ1-1; TRBD1 matches 11 bases. The ends lost 1 base at V and 5 bases at J; junction bases unmatched: 3. CDR1 and CDR2 from the germline V gene are KGHSH and LQKENI. This CDR3 spans 15 amino acids. CDR3 sequence: CASSPQGQGGTEAFF. The CDR3 DNA reads TGTGCCAGCTCACCACAGGGACAGGGGGGTACTGAAGCTTTCTTT.

V usage is TRBV20-1 and J usage is TRBJ1-2, with D tentatively TRBD1 (6 bases). Trimming removed 5 bases at V and 1 base at J, with 11 bases between. The CDR3 covers 13 residues. CDR1 is DFQATT and CDR2 is SNEGSKA in the germline V gene (reference sequence). CDR3: CSAPDRINYGYTF. The CDR3 DNA reads TGCAGTGCTCCCGACAGGATTAACTATGGCTACACCTTC.

This clonotype has ten or more counts. This chain links TRBV20-1 with TRBJ2-7; 12 positions match TRBD1. After removal of 6 bases from V and 7 bases from J, the junction contained 19 bases not matched to a gene. This CDR3 spans 17 amino acids. Germline-derived CDR1 and CDR2 are DFQATT and SNEGSKA (reference sequence). In DNA, the CDR3 is TGCAGTGCGCCTCAACCCCTTCCGGGACAGGGGGCTCGGGAGCAGTACTTC. Translating gives CSAPQPLPGQGAREQYF.

This clonotype was detected only a few times. The CDR3 DNA reads TGTGCCAGCAGCCAAATAAACGATGAGCAGTTCTTC. Its translation: CASSQINDEQFF. This chain connects TRBV14 to TRBJ2-1, with D unclear. CDR3 length equals 12 residues. Per the germline V gene, CDR1 is SGHDN and CDR2 is FVKESK. Trimming removed 2 bases at V and 8 bases at J, with 7 bases between.

The V call is TRBV18, the J call TRBJ2-7; D remains unclear. Germline-derived CDR1 and CDR2 are KGHSH and LQKENI. Deletions cut 0 bases from V and 5 bases from J, with 11 bases between. The CDR3 length is 14 residues. CDR3 region: CASSPPPASDEQYF. The CDR3 DNA is TGTGCCAGCTCACCACCGCCCGCTTCCGACGAGCAGTACTTC.

This clonotype was recorded many times. V is TRBV20-1 and J is TRBJ2-1, with 8 bases lining up with TRBD1. There are 16 residues in the CDR3. The trim removed 2 bases at V and 5 bases at J, leaving 11 bases unmatched. Germline lookup yields CDR1 DFQATT and CDR2 SNEGSKA (reference sequence). The CDR3 here is CSARNSTRTGNNEQFF. The CDR3 DNA is TGCAGTGCTAGAAACAGTACCCGGACAGGGAACAATGAGCAGTTCTTC.

V usage is TRBV13 and J usage is TRBJ2-1; D may be TRBD2 (5 bases). The CDR3 has 12 amino acids. V lost 4 bases and J lost 9, with 10 bases in between. CDR1 is PRHDT and CDR2 is FYEKMQ in the germline V gene (reference sequence). This chain's CDR3 is CASSSDEGEQFF. The DNA for the CDR3 is TGTGCCAGCAGCTCCGATGAGGGTGAGCAGTTCTTC.

Ten or more counts support this clonotype. V is TRBV29-1 and J is TRBJ1-5; no firm D call. CDR3 size: 13 residues. Per the germline V gene, CDR1 is SQVTM and CDR2 is ANQGSEA. With 1 base removed from V and 7 bases from J, the gap between germline ends came to 11 bases. The DNA of the CDR3 is TGCAGCGTTGAAGCGGGAAGCGGGCAGCCCCAGCATTTT. Translating gives CSVEAGSGQPQHF.

The rearrangement joins TRBV5-8 to TRBJ1-1; possible D gene TRBD1, 6 bases. The CDR3 contains 14 residues. Trimming took 4 bases from V and 3 from J, leaving 13 bases between them. The germline V gene encodes CDR1 SGHTS and CDR2 YDEGEE. CDR3 DNA: TGTGCCAGCAGCATCTACAGGGAGTACACTGAAGCTTTCTTT. Translating it yields CASSIYREYTEAFF.

In this sample, this clonotype turned up a few times. This chain links TRBV2 with TRBJ2-1; D may be TRBD1 (7 bases). Trimming took 3 bases from V and 4 from J, leaving 13 bases between them. The CDR3 totals 15 residues. Germline-derived CDR1 and CDR2 are SNHLY and FYNNEI. The CDR3: CASSDRGDAYNEQFF. In nucleotides, the CDR3 is TGTGCCAGCAGTGACAGGGGGGACGCTTACAATGAGCAGTTCTTC.

This clonotype was found many times. The V gene is TRBV7-2, the J gene TRBJ2-3; possible D gene TRBD2, 5 bases. V lost 3 bases and J 2 bases, leaving 12 bases between the germline ends. From germline, CDR1 is SGHTA and CDR2 FQGNSA. The CDR3 runs to 15 residues. This CDR3 is CASSLVGVNTDTQYF. Here the CDR3 DNA reads TGTGCCAGCAGCTTGGTCGGGGTAAACACAGATACGCAGTATTTT. The entire variable domain, with the rest obtained from reference TRBV7-2 and TRBJ2-3, is as follows: GAGVSQSPSNKVTEKGKDVELRCDPISGHTALYWYRQSLGQGLEFLIYFQGNSAPDKSGLPSDRFSAERTGGSVSTLTIQRTQQEDSAVYLCASSLVGVNTDTQYFGPGTRLTVL.

This rearrangement joins TRBV30 to TRBJ2-3, with 11 bases fitting TRBD1. From germline, CDR1 is GTSNPN and CDR2 SVGIG (reference sequence). CDR3 length: 15 amino acids. V shed 4 bases and J 4 bases; nucleotides not matched to a gene: 7. CDR3 nucleotides: TGTGCCTGGACAAACGGACAGGGGGCAGCAGATACGCAGTATTTT. Translating gives CAWTNGQGAADTQYF.

The V and J genes are TRBV19 and TRBJ2-3; no firm D call. CDR3 length: 11 residues. Trimming took 4 bases from V and 6 from J, leaving 5 bases between them. Germline assignment: CDR1 LNHDA and CDR2 SQIVND (reference sequence). The CDR3 loop is CASSNWDTQYF. CDR3 bases: TGTGCCAGTAGTAACTGGGATACGCAGTATTTT.

This clonotype has a count of ten or more. J is TRBJ2-5 and V is TRBV10-3; D possibly corresponds to TRBD2 (5 bases). Germline assignment: CDR1 ENHRY and CDR2 SYGVKD. The CDR3 length is 11 residues. The ends were cut back, 8 bases at V and 1 base at J, with 5 bases in the middle. The CDR3 is CAIRGQETQYF. CDR3 DNA sequence: TGTGCCATCCGGGGCCAAGAGACCCAGTACTTC.

This clonotype was seen only a few times. The V gene is TRBV12-5, the J gene TRBJ1-6, with D maybe TRBD1 (6 bases). Per germline, CDR1 LGHNT and CDR2 FRNRAP. The V gene lost 7 bases and the J gene lost 8 bases, with 15 bases spanning the gap. The CDR3 sequence is 14 residues long. The CDR3 loop is CASALTTGDSPLHF. CDR3 nucleotide sequence: TGTGCTAGTGCCCTTACGACAGGAGATTCACCCCTCCACTTT.

The chain carries TRBV18 and TRBJ2-5; D is undetermined. The CDR3 totals 15 residues. The V and J ends lost 1 base and 7 bases respectively, with 16 bases between them. The germline V gene encodes CDR1 KGHSH and CDR2 LQKENI. The DNA of the CDR3 is TGTGCCAGCTCACCACAGGGTCTCAAGAAATGGACCCAGTACTTC. It specifies CASSPQGLKKWTQYF.

This chain connects TRBV11-3 to TRBJ1-1; D is undetermined. This CDR3 region has 13 residues. The germline V gene encodes CDR1 SGHNT and CDR2 YENEEA. The V end lost 5 bases, the J end lost 4 bases, and 11 bases lay between the germline ends. The CDR3 DNA is TGTGCCAGCAGCCCGTCGGAACCCACTGAAGCTTTCTTT. Translated: CASSPSEPTEAFF. The variable domain in full, with the rest retrieved from reference TRBV11-3 and TRBJ1-1, is EAGVVQSPRYKIIEKKQPVAFWCNPISGHNTLYWYLQNLGQGPELLIRYENEEAVDDSQLPKDRFSAERLKGVDSTLKIQPAELGDSAVYLCASSPSEPTEAFFGQGTRLTVV.